Shown below are 11 T cell receptor beta chains from a single sample sequenced in a study of cytomegalovirus exposure and HLA in healthy donors. The PCR used 60 Vbeta and 13 Jbeta primers. Using immunoSEQ multiplex PCR, the repertoire was profiled, and TCRdb retains in-frame clones only, with some absent. The sample holds around 100,000 clones, less than 75% seen once. Sequenced input: PBMCs. These receptors originate from a man younger than 40 in good health and CMV-seronegative.

The V and J genes are TRBV6-6 and TRBJ1-2; D might be TRBD1 (6 bases). The V end was cut by 6 bases, the J end by 3 bases, with 8 bases between. Germline V gene lookup returns CDR1 MNHNY and CDR2 SVGAGI (reference sequence). The CDR3 is 12 residues long. The CDR3 region has the DNA TGTGCCAGCAGCAGGGGAGACTATGGCTACACCTTC. This translates into CASSRGDYGYTF.

A single count supports this clone. The gene calls are TRBV5-4 and TRBJ2-4; weak D call: TRBD1 (6 bases). The V end lost 4 bases, the J end lost 0 bases, and 17 bases lay between the germline ends. CDR3 length equals 17 residues. Germline CDR1 SGHNT, CDR2 YYREEE (reference sequence). CDR3 sequence reads: CASSLDSVDLAKNIQYF. The CDR3 bases are TGTGCCAGCAGCCTGGACAGTGTAGATCTAGCCAAAAACATTCAGTACTTC.

V usage is TRBV5-4 and J usage is TRBJ2-7, with TRBD2 matching 10 bases. CDR1 is SGHNT, CDR2 YYREEE, per germline (reference sequence). Trimming cost V 2 bases and J 7 bases; bases outside gene matches: 6. The CDR3 extends over 14 amino acids. CDR3 nucleotide sequence: TGTGCCAGCAGCTTAGCGGGAGGGCTGTGGGAGCAGTACTTC. Translation gives CASSLAGGLWEQYF.

The rearrangement uses TRBV6-1 and TRBJ1-3; possible D gene TRBD1, 6 bases. The germline V gene has CDR1 MNHNS and CDR2 SASEGT. V lost 6 bases and J 0 bases, leaving 9 bases between the germline ends. The CDR3 sequence is 14 residues long. Here the CDR3 reads CASSLTGSGNTIYF. The CDR3 bases are TGTGCCAGCAGCTTGACAGGCTCTGGAAACACCATATATTTT.

This chain uses TRBV10-3 with TRBJ2-1; tentatively, D is TRBD1 (5 bases). The CDR3 is 13 residues long. V lost 4 bases to trimming and J lost 6 bases, with 10 bases between them. Germline assignment: CDR1 ENHRY and CDR2 SYGVKD. DNA for the CDR3: TGTGCCATCAGTGTGGGGCTTACCAATGAGCAGTTCTTC. It specifies CAISVGLTNEQFF.

This clone has just a few counts. The chain joins TRBV5-1 to TRBJ2-2; 9 bases align to TRBD1. Germline CDR1 is SGHRS and CDR2 is YFSETQ. The junction had 10 bases not matched to a gene; V was cut back by 1 base and J by 3 bases. The CDR3 totals 18 residues. The DNA for the CDR3 is TGCGCCAGCAGCTTGCGGACAGGGGAAATCGCAGACACCGGGGAGCTGTTTTTT. This codes for CASSLRTGEIADTGELFF.

This chain uses TRBV2 with TRBJ2-3; 11 nucleotides match TRBD1. The CDR3 contains 14 residues. The trim removed 7 bases at V and 3 bases at J, leaving 3 bases unmatched. Germline CDR1 is SNHLY and CDR2 is FYNNEI. Here the CDR3 DNA reads TGTGCCAGCATGAGGGACAGGGGGACAGATACGCAGTATTTT. Translated: CASMRDRGTDTQYF.

The rearrangement links TRBV5-1 to TRBJ1-3; tentatively, D is TRBD1 (5 bases). From germline, CDR1 is SGHRS and CDR2 YFSETQ. The CDR3 extends over 14 amino acids. V was shortened by 3 bases and J by 0 bases, with 7 bases between the two germline ends. This CDR3 reads CASSSQGSGNTIYF. As DNA, the CDR3 is TGCGCCAGCAGCTCGCAGGGCTCTGGAAACACCATATATTTT.

V and J are TRBV2 and TRBJ2-7; perhaps TRBD2 as D (6 bases). Germline-derived CDR1 and CDR2 are SNHLY and FYNNEI. The germline V and J ends were trimmed by 10 bases and 1 base, with 14 bases remaining between them. This CDR3 spans 13 amino acids. This CDR3 reads CATRDSSSYEQYF. For the CDR3, the DNA is TGTGCCACCCGGGACTCCTCTTCCTACGAGCAGTACTTC.

The chain carries TRBV28 and TRBJ1-1, with 10 bases identical to TRBD1. V gave up 1 base and J gave up 3 bases; unmatched junction bases: 2. Per germline, CDR1 MDHEN and CDR2 SYDVKM. This CDR3 region has 15 residues. This CDR3 is CASSLLGTGDTEAFF. DNA for the CDR3: TGTGCCAGCAGTTTATTGGGGACAGGGGACACTGAAGCTTTCTTT.

The V and J genes are TRBV30 and TRBJ2-5; possibly TRBD2 for D (6 bases). The CDR3 extends over 12 amino acids. CDR1 and CDR2 (germline): GTSNPN, SVGIG (reference sequence). Trimming took off 2 bases at V and 5 bases at J, with 9 bases between the two ends. CDR3 nucleotide sequence: TGTGCCTGGAGTCAGCGGGTGGAGACCCAGTACTTC. Amino acid sequence: CAWSQRVETQYF.